The 3 T cell receptor beta chains below all came from one sample that was sequenced in a study of monozygotic twins with inflammatory bowel disease. TCRdb reprocessed the 5' RACE reads, with one entry per CDR3 protein and no DNA. In all, the sample yields 400,000 or so distinct CDR3 sequences. The sequenced sample was blood. These TCRs come from a human donor with ulcerative colitis or Crohn's disease, or a healthy co-twin of an affected twin (not recorded which).

The chain carries TRBV3-1 and TRBJ1-5; TCRdb's assignment of TRBD1 cannot be checked, as there is no DNA. This CDR3 is 13 amino acids long. Germline-derived CDR1 and CDR2 are LGHDT and YNNKEL (reference sequence). This CDR3 reads CASSLQGQQPQHF.

The chain recombines TRBV7-6 with TRBJ2-1; the D call from TCRdb, TRBD1, cannot be confirmed without DNA. The CDR3 length is 15 residues. CDR1 and CDR2 (germline): SGHVS, FNYEAQ. Here the CDR3 reads CASSLLVPGGNEQFF.

The V call is TRBV29-1, the J call TRBJ1-1; TCRdb lists TRBD1, though no DNA is available to test this call. The CDR3 extends over 12 amino acids. Germline V gene lookup returns CDR1 SQVTM and CDR2 ANQGSEA. The CDR3 protein is CSVGQGGTEAFF.